These 9 T cell receptor beta chains originate from one sample sequenced in a study of blood T cell repertoires in COVID-19. TCRdb's copy holds only in-frame clones and misses some; the assay was immunoSEQ multiplex PCR. The sample holds roughly 410,000 clones; about 87% are singletons and the top ten take about 2.3%. Sequenced: peripheral blood. These receptors were collected from an older woman with COVID-19, enrolled during active disease.

V is TRBV29-1 and J is TRBJ2-2; D remains unclear. V was clipped by 6 bases and J by 4 bases, with 15 bases between them. The germline gives CDR1 SQVTM, CDR2 ANQGSEA. The CDR3 runs 14 residues. The DNA of the CDR3 is TGCAGCGTCCAATCTATACCGTCCACCGGGGAGCTGTTTTTT. It encodes CSVQSIPSTGELFF.

The gene calls are TRBV24-1 and TRBJ2-1; 8 nucleotides align to TRBD2. Germline V gives CDR1 KGHDR, CDR2 SFDVKD. This CDR3 is 17 amino acids long. Unmatched junction bases numbered 8, after V lost 1 base and J lost 4 bases. The CDR3 DNA is TGTGCCACCAGTGATTTCTCCTTCGGGGGGGGGTACAATGAGCAGTTCTTC. Protein: CATSDFSFGGGYNEQFF.

This clone was detected once. The chain is built from TRBV5-4 and TRBJ1-2, with D unresolved. The CDR3 is made up of 14 amino acids. V was cut by 5 bases and J by 3 bases, with 14 bases left in between. CDR1 SGHNT and CDR2 YYREEE come from the germline V gene (reference sequence). The CDR3 spells CASRRDLEDYGYTF. The CDR3 DNA reads as TGTGCCAGCAGACGGGATTTGGAGGACTATGGCTACACCTTC.

This chain connects TRBV18 to TRBJ1-5; 7 bases match TRBD1. This CDR3 spans 16 amino acids. V trimming: 6 bases; J trimming: 2 bases; junction bases outside the gene matches: 10. CDR1 and CDR2 (germline): KGHSH, LQKENI. The CDR3 is CASSPDRVGGNQPQHF. The CDR3 DNA reads TGTGCCAGCTCGCCTGACAGGGTAGGTGGCAATCAGCCCCAGCATTTT.

V and J are TRBV10-1 and TRBJ1-1; a possible D gene is TRBD1 (5 bases). Looked up from germline, CDR1 is WNHNN and CDR2 is SYGVQD (reference sequence). This CDR3 is 13 amino acids long. The V end was cut by 4 bases, the J end by 8 bases, with 14 bases between. CDR3 DNA sequence: TGCGCCAGCAGTGGGCAGGGCCCAGGCGAAGCTTTCTTT. It translates to CASSGQGPGEAFF.

The V and J genes are TRBV9 and TRBJ2-5, with TRBD2 matching over 9 bases. CDR1 is SGDLS and CDR2 is YYNGEE in the germline V gene. The CDR3 runs to 16 residues. Trimming cost V 1 base and J 1 base; bases outside gene matches: 5. CDR3 sequence reads: CASSVSGGGAQETQYF. As DNA, the CDR3 is TGTGCCAGCAGCGTATCTGGCGGGGGGGCCCAAGAGACCCAGTACTTC.

This clone was picked up one time. The gene calls are TRBV5-1 and TRBJ2-1, with a weak D call TRBD1 (6 bases). There are 16 residues in the CDR3. The germline V gene encodes CDR1 SGHRS and CDR2 YFSETQ. V was cut by 3 bases and J by 2 bases, with 15 bases left in between. CDR3 DNA: TGCGCCAGCAGCTCGGCTCCGAGGACAGCCTACAATGAGCAGTTCTTC. Amino acids: CASSSAPRTAYNEQFF.

The chain employs TRBV7-3 and TRBJ1-1, with no clear D. CDR1 and CDR2 from the germline V gene are SGHTA and FQGTGA. V was clipped by 0 bases and J by 2 bases, with 7 bases between them. This CDR3 has 14 amino acids. The CDR3 DNA reads as TGTGCCAGCAGCTTAACAGCTACCAACACTGAAGCTTTCTTT. Its translation is CASSLTATNTEAFF. Supplemented by reference TRBV7-3 and TRBJ1-1, the full variable domain reads GAGVSQTPSNKVTEKGKYVELRCDPISGHTALYWYRQSLGQGPEFLIYFQGTGAADDSGLPNDRFFAVRPEGSVSTLKIQRTERGDSAVYLCASSLTATNTEAFFGQGTRLTVV.

This clone was observed a single time. The rearrangement links TRBV11-2 to TRBJ2-5, with TRBD1 matching 9 bases. J gave up 5 bases and V 0 bases, and 13 bases lay outside the gene matches. Germline CDR1 is SGHAT and CDR2 is FQNNGV. The CDR3 is made up of 18 amino acids. The CDR3 region has the DNA TGTGCCAGCAGCTTAGACGTAGGGACAGGGCTTGTAACGGAGACCCAGTACTTC. Its translation: CASSLDVGTGLVTETQYF.